Below, 31 T cell receptor beta chains from the same sample are listed, as sequenced in a study of memory CD4+ T cells and cytomegalovirus serostatus. The sort gate was single viable CD3+CD4+CD8-CD45RO+ cells for memory CD4+ T cells. Assay: immunoSEQ multiplex PCR; the TCRdb copy retains only in-frame clones and omits some. Here the sample spans around 30,000 clones, roughly 80% being singletons. The sample consisted of memory CD4+ T cells from blood. The receptors come from an adult in good health and CMV-seronegative. Some clones in this sample may be carry-over from other donors' samples.

The genes are TRBV12-5 and TRBJ2-7; D call uncertain. V was cut by 1 base and J by 7 bases, with 14 bases left in between. Looked up from germline, CDR1 is LGHNT and CDR2 is FRNRAP. This CDR3 is built from 14 residues. Written as DNA, the CDR3 is TGTGCTAGTGGTTTGGGACCCCCAGGTCAAGAGCAGTACTTC. This codes for CASGLGPPGQEQYF.

This clone was seen just once. J is TRBJ1-4 and V is TRBV28; 7 positions agree with TRBD1. Germline CDR1 reads MDHEN; CDR2 reads SYDVKM. V lost 6 bases to trimming and J lost 5 bases; unmatched junction nucleotides: 6. CDR3 size: 14 residues. The CDR3 DNA sequence: TGTGCCAGCAGCTCCGGGACAGAGAATGAAAAACTGTTTTTT. This encodes CASSSGTENEKLFF. Full variable domain (rest looked up from reference TRBV28 and TRBJ1-4): DVKVTQSSRYLVKRTGEKVFLECVQDMDHENMFWYRQDPGLGLRLIYFSYDVKMKEKGDIPEGYSVSREKKERFSLILESASTNQTSMYLCASSSGTENEKLFFGSGTQLSVL.

The chain has TRBV19 and TRBJ1-2; 7 bases are a match to TRBD1. The CDR3 is 14 amino acids. Germline loops: CDR1 LNHDA, CDR2 SQIVND (reference sequence). V dropped 9 bases and J dropped 4; count of bases not matched to a gene: 11. The CDR3 coding sequence is TGTGCCAGCCAGAGACAGGGATCGGGCTATGGCTACACCTTC. Its translation is CASQRQGSGYGYTF.

The CDR3 DNA reads as TGTGCCAGTAGTGACGCGGGACGGGTGGTCCTATATTTT. This translates into CASSDAGRVVLYF. The chain joins TRBV19 to TRBJ1-3; weak D call: TRBD1 (5 bases). Germline V CDR1 and CDR2: LNHDA, SQIVND (reference sequence). The CDR3 totals 13 residues. V shed 5 bases and J shed 14 bases, with 19 bases lying between them.

The chain carries TRBV2 and TRBJ1-2, with D hard to call. This CDR3 is 13 amino acids long. Trimming cost V 5 bases and J 10 bases, with 17 bases left between them. CDR1 is SNHLY, CDR2 FYNNEI, per germline. DNA of the CDR3: TGTGCCAGCAGTTCCTCTGGTGGGTTCTCCTACACCTTC. Translated: CASSSSGGFSYTF.

The gene calls are TRBV28 and TRBJ1-2; D gene uncertain. Germline CDR1 is MDHEN and CDR2 is SYDVKM. This CDR3 comprises 12 residues. The V and J ends lost 4 bases and 3 bases respectively, with 6 bases between them. The CDR3 nucleotides are TGTGCCAGCAGTTCCGGGGACTATGGCTACACCTTC. This encodes CASSSGDYGYTF.

V and J are TRBV20-1 and TRBJ2-5, with D hard to call. Per the germline V gene, CDR1 is DFQATT and CDR2 is SNEGSKA (reference sequence). The CDR3 totals 11 residues. Trimming cost V 8 bases and J 2 bases, with 9 bases left between them. CDR3 sequence: CSTIRQETQYF. The CDR3 DNA reads TGCAGTACTATCCGACAAGAGACCCAGTACTTC.

The chain couples TRBV30 to TRBJ1-5; D is ambiguous. Germline-derived CDR1 and CDR2 are GTSNPN and SVGIG (reference sequence). Trimming cost V 5 bases and J 0 bases, with 8 bases left between them. The CDR3 loop spans 13 amino acids. The DNA for the CDR3 is TGTGCCTGGCGCAAGGATAGCAATCAGCCCCAGCATTTT. Translating gives CAWRKDSNQPQHF.

V usage is TRBV10-3 and J usage is TRBJ2-1, with 9 nucleotides matching TRBD1. The V segment lost 3 bases and the J segment 8 bases; nucleotides outside the gene matches: 5. CDR1 and CDR2 from the germline V gene are ENHRY and SYGVKD. The CDR3 has 14 residues. This CDR3 is CAISEWTGVDEQFF. The CDR3 DNA sequence: TGTGCCATCAGTGAATGGACAGGGGTGGATGAGCAGTTCTTC.

The CDR3 sequence is CSVARGQGYTF. DNA for the CDR3: TGCAGCGTTGCGAGGGGGCAAGGCTACACCTTC. The J gene is TRBJ1-2, the V gene TRBV29-1, with 7 bases identical to TRBD1. The CDR3 length is 11 residues. J was trimmed by 8 bases and V by 4 bases; bases with no gene match: 4. In germline, CDR1 is SQVTM, CDR2 ANQGSEA.

This clone has just a few counts. The chain is built from TRBV18 and TRBJ1-6, with a tentative D call TRBD1 (5 bases). Germline CDR1 is KGHSH and CDR2 is LQKENI. V was pared by 6 bases and J by 9 bases, with 15 bases between. The CDR3 length is 14 residues. The CDR3, as DNA: TGTGCCAGCTCCGGCGGGACGAGTTTTTCACCCCTCCACTTT. Translation: CASSGGTSFSPLHF.

The chain links TRBV29-1 to TRBJ2-3; 8 bases map to TRBD2. CDR1 and CDR2 (germline): SQVTM, ANQGSEA. The V segment lost 8 bases and the J segment 0 bases; nucleotides outside the gene matches: 7. The CDR3 is 14 amino acids. The CDR3 here is CSTIAGLSTDTQYF. CDR3 DNA: TGCAGCACCATAGCGGGGCTAAGCACAGATACGCAGTATTTT.

The J gene is TRBJ1-5, the V gene TRBV9; D perhaps matches TRBD1 (6 bases). CDR1 and CDR2 (germline): SGDLS, YYNGEE. The V gene lost 3 bases and the J gene lost 6 bases, with 16 bases spanning the gap. The CDR3 is 15 amino acids. Here the CDR3 reads CASSGSTGRGQPQHF. The CDR3 DNA follows: TGTGCCAGCAGCGGCTCGACAGGTCGGGGTCAGCCCCAGCATTTT.

J is TRBJ1-2 and V is TRBV7-2, with D possibly TRBD1 on 6 matching bases. The V and J ends lost 2 bases and 7 bases respectively, with 14 bases between them. The length of the CDR3 is 14 residues. Germline V gene data show CDR1 as SGHTA and CDR2 as FQGNSA. The CDR3 reads CASSLSRGASGYTF. CDR3 coding DNA: TGTGCCAGCAGCTTATCGCGGGGGGCCAGTGGCTACACCTTC.

This sequence joins TRBV7-9 and TRBJ2-5; 7 bases map to TRBD1. The CDR3 has 14 residues. The ends lost 5 bases at V and 5 bases at J; junction bases unmatched: 8. CDR1 and CDR2 (germline): SEHNR, FQNEAQ (reference sequence). The chain's CDR3 is CASSTDRPLETQYF. In nucleotides, the CDR3 is TGTGCCAGCAGCACGGACAGGCCTCTGGAGACCCAGTACTTC.

This chain connects TRBV5-1 to TRBJ1-5, with D unclear. CDR1 SGHRS and CDR2 YFSETQ come from the germline V gene. The V end was cut by 0 bases, the J end by 3 bases, with 10 bases between. The CDR3 totals 15 residues. CDR3 bases: TGCGCCAGCAGCTTGGATTCGGGTTACAATCAGCCCCAGCATTTT. This sequence encodes CASSLDSGYNQPQHF.

This chain uses TRBV29-1 with TRBJ1-1; D is ambiguous. This CDR3 region has 12 residues. Germline V CDR1 and CDR2: SQVTM, ANQGSEA. V dropped 0 bases and J dropped 9 bases, with 11 bases sitting between them. The CDR3 loop reads CSVEDLSDKAFF. The DNA for the CDR3 is TGCAGCGTTGAAGATTTATCGGATAAAGCTTTCTTT. The complete variable domain, with remaining parts taken from reference TRBV29-1 and TRBJ1-1, reads SAVISQKPSRDICQRGTSLTIQCQVDSQVTMMFWYRQQPGQSLTLIATANQGSEATYESGFVIDKFPISRPNLTFSTLTVSNMSPEDSSIYLCSVEDLSDKAFFGQGTRLTVV.

The chain is built from TRBV18 and TRBJ1-3; D is ambiguous. The germline V and J ends were trimmed by 2 bases and 0 bases, with 5 bases remaining between them. This CDR3 region has 14 residues. Germline V CDR1 and CDR2: KGHSH, LQKENI. CDR3 in amino acids: CASSPAVSGNTIYF. CDR3 coding DNA: TGTGCCAGCTCACCAGCGGTCTCTGGAAACACCATATATTTT.

The genes are TRBV4-2 and TRBJ1-4; D gene uncertain. Germline V CDR1 and CDR2: LGHNA, YNFKEQ. V shed 1 base and J shed 3 bases, with 9 bases lying between them. The CDR3 extends over 15 amino acids. This chain's CDR3 is CASSQVPWANEKLFF. The CDR3 DNA is TGTGCCAGCAGCCAAGTCCCGTGGGCTAATGAAAAACTGTTTTTT.

The rearrangement links TRBV7-3 to TRBJ2-2, with a tentative D call TRBD2 (6 bases). The germline V gene has CDR1 SGHTA and CDR2 FQGTGA. The CDR3 is 14 residues long. Trimming removed 1 base at V and 7 bases at J, with 10 bases between. CDR3 DNA sequence: TGTGCCAGCAGCTTAAATGCGGGGCACGGGGAGCTGTTTTTT. As protein: CASSLNAGHGELFF. The entire variable domain, with the rest obtained from reference TRBV7-3 and TRBJ2-2, is as follows: GAGVSQTPSNKVTEKGKYVELRCDPISGHTALYWYRQSLGQGPEFLIYFQGTGAADDSGLPNDRFFAVRPEGSVSTLKIQRTERGDSAVYLCASSLNAGHGELFFGEGSRLTVL.

The V and J genes are TRBV18 and TRBJ2-5; TRBD1 might be the D (6 bases). The CDR3 is 12 residues long. Germline lookup yields CDR1 KGHSH and CDR2 LQKENI. Trimming removed 4 bases at V and 5 bases at J, with 8 bases between. The CDR3 loop reads CASSRGLETQYF. CDR3 coding DNA: TGTGCCAGCTCACGGGGGCTGGAGACCCAGTACTTC. Full variable domain (outside the CDR3, taken from reference TRBV18 and TRBJ2-5): NAGVMQNPRHLVRRRGQEARLRCSPMKGHSHVYWYRQLPEEGLKFMVYLQKENIIDESGMPKERFSAEFPKEGPSILRIQQVVRGDSAAYFCASSRGLETQYFGPGTRLLVL.

V gene TRBV28 combines with J gene TRBJ1-3; TRBD1 matches 8 bases. After removal of 5 bases from V and 0 bases from J, the junction contained 6 bases not matched to a gene. Germline-derived CDR1 and CDR2 are MDHEN and SYDVKM. The CDR3 contains 16 residues. Written as DNA, the CDR3 is TGTGCCAGCAGTCCCCTGACAGGGGTCTCTGGAAACACCATATATTTT. Translating gives CASSPLTGVSGNTIYF.

V usage is TRBV5-1 and J usage is TRBJ2-7; D may be TRBD2 (6 bases). There are 16 residues in the CDR3. From germline, CDR1 is SGHRS and CDR2 YFSETQ. The germline V and J ends were trimmed by 0 bases and 0 bases, with 13 bases remaining between them. Here the CDR3 DNA reads TGCGCCAGCAGCTTGGCGCCGGGGGTCGTCTCCTACGAGCAGTACTTC. Protein product: CASSLAPGVVSYEQYF.

V is TRBV4-1 and J is TRBJ2-7, with TRBD1 as a possible D gene (6 bases). With 1 base removed from V and 2 bases from J, the gap between germline ends came to 12 bases. Germline V gene lookup returns CDR1 MGHRA and CDR2 YSYEKL. The CDR3 runs to 15 residues. The CDR3 loop reads CASSQVGGGTYEQYF. CDR3 DNA sequence: TGCGCCAGCAGCCAAGTGGGTGGGGGCACCTACGAGCAGTACTTC.

The V gene is TRBV7-2, the J gene TRBJ2-7, with TRBD2 identical over 11 bases. CDR3 length equals 19 residues. Germline V gene lookup returns CDR1 SGHTA and CDR2 FQGNSA. The V segment lost 4 bases and the J segment 5 bases; nucleotides outside the gene matches: 19. Here the CDR3 DNA reads TGTGCCAGCAGCTCCCCCGCTAGCGGGGGGTCCCACCCCTTTGACGAGCAGTACTTC. Amino acids: CASSSPASGGSHPFDEQYF.

The V call is TRBV6-6, the J call TRBJ1-2; D ambiguous. The CDR3 has 12 amino acids. Per germline, CDR1 MNHNY and CDR2 SVGAGI (reference sequence). V was pared by 6 bases and J by 8 bases, with 13 bases between. CDR3 amino acids: CASSRSKGGYTF. The DNA of the CDR3 is TGTGCCAGCAGCCGTTCGAAAGGCGGCTACACCTTC.

This chain uses TRBV7-2 with TRBJ2-5; D unclear. Trimming removed 5 bases at V and 5 bases at J, with 6 bases between. The V gene's germline CDR1 is SGHTA and CDR2 FQGNSA. This CDR3 is 11 amino acids long. This CDR3 reads CASSPGETQYF. The DNA of the CDR3 is TGTGCCAGCAGCCCCGGGGAGACCCAGTACTTC. The full variable domain, with the rest looked up from reference TRBV7-2 and TRBJ2-5, is GAGVSQSPSNKVTEKGKDVELRCDPISGHTALYWYRQSLGQGLEFLIYFQGNSAPDKSGLPSDRFSAERTGGSVSTLTIQRTQQEDSAVYLCASSPGETQYFGPGTRLLVL.

This sequence joins TRBV7-6 and TRBJ2-3; D is uncertain. CDR1 is SGHVS and CDR2 is FNYEAQ in the germline V gene. With 5 bases removed from V and 4 bases from J, the gap between germline ends came to 10 bases. The CDR3 sequence is 13 residues long. CDR3 in DNA: TGTGCCAGCAGCCCCCTCCTGCCAGATACGCAGTATTTT. Amino acid sequence: CASSPLLPDTQYF.

This chain connects TRBV7-2 to TRBJ1-3; D not certain. The CDR3 length is 13 residues. Per germline, CDR1 SGHTA and CDR2 FQGNSA. V was cut by 1 base and J by 2 bases, with 3 bases left in between. CDR3 DNA sequence: TGTGCCAGCAGCTTAGGGCCTGGAAACACCATATATTTT. Encoded protein: CASSLGPGNTIYF.

V and J are TRBV28 and TRBJ2-1; D possibly corresponds to TRBD2 (5 bases). V was shortened by 3 bases and J by 0 bases, with 9 bases between the two germline ends. Germline V gives CDR1 MDHEN, CDR2 SYDVKM. This CDR3 contains 15 residues. This CDR3 is CASSFTGSSYNEQFF. The CDR3 DNA reads TGTGCCAGCAGTTTTACGGGGAGCTCCTACAATGAGCAGTTCTTC.

The rearrangement joins TRBV5-6 to TRBJ2-6; D not certain. The ends were cut back, 3 bases at V and 0 bases at J, with 7 bases in the middle. Germline values: CDR1 SGHDT, CDR2 YYEEEE. There are 15 residues in the CDR3. The CDR3 nucleotides are TGTGCCAGCAGCTCACGGGTCTCTGGGGCCAACGTCCTGACTTTC. Translated: CASSSRVSGANVLTF.